This TCR beta chain originates from a study of shared clonotypes between healthy human individuals. Overall study context: Each donor contributed plates that comprised three CD4 naive, three CD4 memory, two CD8 naive and one CD8 memory.

Generated by immunoSEQ multiplex PCR, the TCRdb table keeps only in-frame clones and is missing some. The sample carries hundreds of thousands of clones, about 95% recorded once. This CDR3 spans 13 amino acids. V lost 2 bases and J lost 7, with 10 bases in between. CDR1 and CDR2 from the germline V gene are SGHDT and YYEEEE. Notes on this clone: This CDR3 is also generated by other DNA sequences in the sample.

Naive CD8 isolation took CD45RO-negative cells positively selected for CCR7 and excluded terminally differentiated effector memory CD45RA+ cells. Donors comprised healthy HIV-negative adults lacking recent acute infections or vaccinations. The clonotype originates from a woman aged 25-40 years in good health. The rearrangement links TRBV5-6 to TRBJ1-5; a possible D gene is TRBD1 (6 bases). The material sequenced was naive CD8+ T cells sorted from blood. This CDR3 reads CASSLGGGQPQHF. CDR3 coding DNA: TGTGCCAGCAGCTTAGGGGGGGGACAGCCCCAGCATTTT.